These 6 T cell receptor beta chains share one sample of origin, sequenced in a study of blood T cell repertoires in COVID-19 (dated by TCRdb to 2019 to 2021). Library preparation employed the immunoSEQ multiplex PCR assay. TCRdb provides this immuneACCESS table in a form limited to in-frame rearrangements. Some clones are lacking; in checked studies, under half of them reflect an unresolved V gene, and why the rest are absent is not known. The sample yields roughly 700,000 clones; approximately 90% were counted once. The ten largest make up over 0.2% of the sample. The specimen sequenced was peripheral blood. These receptors were collected from a woman under 30 with acute or convalescent COVID-19.

This clone was seen a handful of times. The CDR3 coding sequence is TGCGCCAGCACGGACAGGGGGGACACCGGGGAGCTGTTTTTT. Protein: CASTDRGDTGELFF. The rearrangement links TRBV5-1 to TRBJ2-2; the match to TRBD1 covers 10 bases. The CDR3 covers 14 residues. CDR1 is SGHRS, CDR2 YFSETQ, per germline. Trimming removed 6 bases from V and 3 bases from J; junction bases left unmatched: 2.

V is TRBV4-1 and J is TRBJ1-3; no firm D call. Germline lookup yields CDR1 MGHRA and CDR2 YSYEKL. The V and J ends lost 0 bases and 0 bases respectively, with 6 bases between them. The CDR3 runs 15 residues. The CDR3 DNA reads as TGCGCCAGCAGCCAAGATCTGGCCTCTGGAAACACCATATATTTT. It encodes CASSQDLASGNTIYF.

V is TRBV5-8 and J is TRBJ1-2; D gene ambiguous. With 0 bases removed from V and 2 bases from J, the gap between germline ends came to 8 bases. The V gene's germline CDR1 is SGHTS and CDR2 YDEGEE. The CDR3 covers 14 residues. CDR3 sequence: CASSLGAGNYGYTF. The CDR3 DNA sequence: TGTGCCAGCAGCTTGGGTGCCGGGAACTATGGCTACACCTTC. The whole variable domain, filled in from reference TRBV5-8 and TRBJ1-2, reads EAGVTQSPTHLIKTRGQQATLRCSPISGHTSVYWYQQALGLGLQFLLWYDEGEERNRGNFPPRFSGRQFPNYSSELNVNALELEDSALYLCASSLGAGNYGYTFGSGTRLTVV.

This chain joins TRBV6-5 and TRBJ2-7; D is undetermined. Germline V lookup: CDR1 MNHEY, CDR2 SVGAGI. The CDR3 runs to 14 residues. Between the trimmed V and J ends, which lost 8 bases and 3 bases, there was a span of 17 bases. The CDR3 reads CASSMGRNNYEQYF. CDR3 DNA sequence: TGTGCCAGCTCGATGGGCAGAAACAACTACGAGCAGTACTTC.

This chain uses TRBV2 with TRBJ1-5, with a possible D match to TRBD1 (5 bases). V shed 6 bases and J shed 6 bases, with 15 bases lying between them. The CDR3 length is 14 residues. In germline, CDR1 is SNHLY, CDR2 FYNNEI. In DNA, the CDR3 is TGTGCCAGCAGGAATCAGGGATTCAGTCAGCCCCAGCATTTT. Protein product: CASRNQGFSQPQHF. Based on the CDR3 plus reference TRBV2 and TRBJ1-5, the full variable domain is EPEVTQTPSHQVTQMGQEVILRCVPISNHLYFYWYRQILGQKVEFLVSFYNNEISEKSEIFDDQFSVERPDGSNFTLKIRSTKLEDSAMYFCASRNQGFSQPQHFGDGTRLSIL.

This clone was seen a handful of times. V usage is TRBV9 and J usage is TRBJ2-7, with D tentatively TRBD2 (6 bases). Trimming pared 0 bases from V and 6 bases from J, leaving 16 bases between. The V gene's germline CDR1 is SGDLS and CDR2 YYNGEE. This CDR3 has 15 amino acids. The CDR3 DNA follows: TGTGCCAGCAGCGTAGAGGTTGGGGAGGACTGCGAGCAGTACTTC. Encoded protein: CASSVEVGEDCEQYF.